This T cell receptor (beta chain) appears in the sequencing data of a study of CD8 T cells in Susac syndrome. The authors reverse transcribed roughly 0.5 to 1 ug RNA with random hexamers. TCRdb re-derived calls from the immunoSEQ multiplex PCR reads in MiXCR, one entry per CDR3 protein. The sample consists of nearly 25,000 distinct CDR3 sequences, about 94% of them appearing once. V shed 4 bases and J shed 8 bases, with 18 bases lying between them. The CDR3 has 15 residues. Germline loops: CDR1 MGHRA, CDR2 YSYEKL. Sequenced: CD8+ T cells from PBMCs. The V gene is TRBV4-1, the J gene TRBJ2-4; D remains ambiguous. The sequence was collected from a human donor with Susac syndrome. CDR3 in DNA: TGCGCCAGCAGCCCGCCCTGGGGAACTGGGGACATTCAGTACTTC. This sequence encodes CASSPPWGTGDIQYF.